This T cell receptor (beta chain) was sequenced for a study of blood T cell repertoires in COVID-19 (dated by TCRdb to about 2020). General notes on the study: Samples covering the acute and convalescent phases of COVID-19 were provided by collaborators in the United States, Italy and Spain. Where HLA class I and class II types were available, the types were taken from metadata supplied by the sample provider, not from assay-based typing. Deeply sampled blood TCRbeta repertoires from subjects exposed to, actively infected with, or recovered from COVID-19 were included in the dataset. Samples came from the ongoing ImmuneRACE study (first 160 participants) plus 1,254 subjects from 6 global collaborators. A de-identified subject ID, COVID-19 status, age in years and sex were almost always included in the sample metadata. The repertoires were released in a freely available public database intended as a resource for research on the immune response to SARS-CoV-2. The material from the prospective study consisted of cDNA or gDNA derived from T cells, B-cell-depleted T cells, or PBMCs.

As for this clone: Its antigen is not yet known. Base qualities are missing; no much larger clone stands one base away.

Per the germline V gene (reference sequence), GTSNPN is the CDR1 and SVGIG is the CDR2. There are 16 amino acids in the CDR3, from cysteine to phenylalanine inclusive. Only CDR3 DNA remains: 48 bases, in frame from the first base. V and J lose 3 bases and 1 base, and a span of 13 bases separates them. The full study reports these points: The quantity of clinical and demographic metadata differed by source and by participant and was supplied without curation.

Participants in the prospective study were enrolled through a virtual design, were aged roughly 18 to 90 years, and lived in 24 United States geographic areas. To assign participants to cohorts, the prospective study relied on clinical history that participants themselves reported in a screening survey and a study questionnaire. Recovered participants in ImmuneRACE Cohort 3 were defined as having two consecutive negative NP/OP PCR tests, clearance from a healthcare professional, or resolution of symptoms. In the prospective study, mobile phlebotomists collected whole blood, serum and a nasopharyngeal or oropharyngeal swab from each participant. Prospective study participants could optionally give additional blood draws and questionnaires over an approximately 2-month period. Blood samples from the prospective study were shipped frozen or at room temperature prior to DNA extraction. TCRbeta CDR3 regions were amplified from genomic DNA by means of the immunoSEQ Assay, a bias-controlled multiplex PCR. The authors' pipeline ran thus. The number of nucleated cells in each sample was estimated from the amplification of reference gene primers within the assay. To quantify the absolute abundance of each unique TCRbeta CDR3 rearrangement, sequence reads were collapsed and filtered. For each sample, productive Simpson clonality was calculated as the square root of Simpson's diversity index over productive rearrangements. Held by TCRdb, this immuneACCESS table contains in-frame sequences only and omits some clones. Under half of the omission traces to an unresolved V gene where checked; the cause of the rest is unknown. That table gives V, J and clone size, and the DNA gave D and trimming. In all, the sample holds about 250,000 clones, and more than 75% of those were seen once. 15% of the sample is taken by the ten largest.

The receptor's source is a man younger than 35 who had recovered from COVID-19. Sequencing used PBMCs or T cells enriched from blood (not recorded which). Recombination connected TRBV30 to TRBJ1-6; the best D guess is TRBD1, with 6 bases matching. The nucleotide sequence reads as follows: TGTGCCTGGAGGGAACTACAGGGATCCTATAATTCACCCCTCCACTTT. The resulting protein is CAWRELQGSYNSPLHF.